This T cell receptor beta chain appears in the sequencing data of a study of cytomegalovirus exposure and HLA in healthy donors. This clone showed up just a few times. This specimen includes other DNA sequences encoding the same CDR3. Generated by immunoSEQ multiplex PCR, the TCRdb table keeps only in-frame clones and is missing some. Seen here are approximately 99,000 clones, approximately 96% observed once, and the top ten hold roughly 0.66%. Germline trimming cut 4 bases from V and 4 bases from J; bases unmatched to any gene: 3. Germline values: CDR1 LGHNA, CDR2 YNFKEQ. This CDR3 region has 13 residues.

This TCR derives from a woman younger than 35 in good health and CMV-seronegative. The chain couples TRBV4-2 to TRBJ1-1, with TRBD1 matching over 7 bases. The specimen sequenced was PBMCs. The chain's CDR3 is CASSRTGSTEAFF. The CDR3 nucleotides read TGTGCCAGCAGCCGGACAGGTAGCACTGAAGCTTTCTTT.